This T cell receptor (beta chain) was sequenced during a study of monozygotic twins with inflammatory bowel disease. The CDR3 extends over 13 amino acids. Germline V gene sequence: CDR1 DFQATT, CDR2 SNEGSKA (reference sequence). General study results and limits: Researchers report that IBD patients shared fewer clonotypes with others than healthy twins, especially amid disease activity. Nothing supported a single strong signal or clonotype that was associated with IBD.

Notes on this clonotype: As yet, its antigen is unknown.

Per individual sample, eight separate reactions were used to make cDNA. Reanalyzing the 5' RACE reads, TCRdb keeps one entry per CDR3 protein, without DNA. The listing contains about 380,000 distinct CDR3 sequences. The chain employs TRBV20-1 and TRBJ2-7; the D call from TCRdb, TRBD2, cannot be confirmed without DNA. The clonotype was recovered from a human donor with ulcerative colitis or Crohn's disease, or a healthy co-twin of an affected twin (not recorded which). Sequencing input: blood. CDR3: CSARGLAGVEQYF.